These 7 T cell receptor beta chains were all obtained from the same sample, sequenced in a study of identical twins (dated by TCRdb to about 2016). To prepare the library, 5' RACE was applied. Reads for this sample came from an Illumina HiSeq 2000. Starting from the raw public reads, TCRdb applied fastp trimming at Q25, assembled clones with MiXCR and retained in-frame beta chains. Rows are combined by CDR3 protein, so each entry shows the most common genes and DNA. The sample table contains approximately 1.8 million distinct CDR3 sequences; only one count was recorded for about 32% of them. The ten largest account for about 0.27% of the sample. The sequencing sample was made of cord blood. The origin of the receptors is a newborn girl in good health.

This clonotype was seen at least ten times. The chain recombines TRBV12-3 or TRBV12-4 with TRBJ1-2; D is perhaps TRBD1 (5 bases). The CDR3 totals 13 residues. V was clipped by 3 bases and J by 5 bases, with 10 bases between them. CDR3: CASSFRRGYGYTF. The CDR3 coding sequence is TGTGCCAGCAGTTTTCGGAGGGGTTATGGCTACACCTTC.

J is TRBJ2-2 and V is TRBV28; 7 positions match TRBD2. Germline V CDR1 and CDR2: MDHEN, SYDVKM. Trimming removed 7 bases from V and 3 bases from J; junction bases left unmatched: 5. The CDR3 loop spans 14 amino acids. CDR3 nucleotides: TGTGCCAGCATTGGGACTACCGACACCGGGGAGCTGTTTTTT. Protein product: CASIGTTDTGELFF.

The chain recombines TRBV6-5 with TRBJ1-6, with unresolved D. This CDR3 is built from 12 residues. V gave up 9 bases and J gave up 8 bases, with 11 bases separating them. Germline V gene data show CDR1 as MNHEY and CDR2 as SVGAGI. CDR3 sequence: CARDCKYSPLHF. The DNA for the CDR3 is TGTGCCAGGGACTGCAAATATTCACCCCTCCACTTT.

This clonotype was found a few times. The chain is built from TRBV12-3 or TRBV12-4 and TRBJ1-1; D is possibly TRBD1 (5 bases). V was cut by 3 bases and J by 5 bases, with 10 bases left in between. The CDR3 runs 13 residues. Here the CDR3 DNA reads TGTGCCAGCAGTTTTGGGCCAGGGACTGAAGCTTTCTTT. Translating gives CASSFGPGTEAFF.

V is TRBV2 and J is TRBJ2-5; D uncertain. This CDR3 region has 12 residues. Trimming pared 8 bases from V and 0 bases from J, leaving 7 bases between. CDR1 is SNHLY, CDR2 FYNNEI, per germline. This chain's CDR3 is CASEEYQETQYF. CDR3 bases: TGTGCCAGCGAGGAGTACCAAGAGACCCAGTACTTC.

The V and J genes are TRBV2 and TRBJ2-1; D might be TRBD2 (6 bases). Trimming shortened V by 6 bases and J by 4 bases, and 19 bases separated the two germline ends. This CDR3 has 16 amino acids. Germline CDR1 reads SNHLY; CDR2 reads FYNNEI. The CDR3 DNA follows: TGTGCCAGCAGACTGAGAGGCGGGATGATTTACAATGAGCAGTTCTTC. Its protein product is CASRLRGGMIYNEQFF. Complete variable domain (other parts from reference TRBV2 and TRBJ2-1): EPEVTQTPSHQVTQMGQEVILRCVPISNHLYFYWYRQILGQKVEFLVSFYNNEISEKSEIFDDQFSVERPDGSNFTLKIRSTKLEDSAMYFCASRLRGGMIYNEQFFGPGTRLTVL.

The CDR3: CASSGRGTYNEQFF. The CDR3 DNA follows: TGTGCCAGCAGTGGGCGGGGAACTTACAATGAGCAGTTCTTC. This chain uses TRBV7-2 with TRBJ2-1, with D possibly matching TRBD2 (6 bases). Germline V lookup: CDR1 SGHTA, CDR2 FQGNSA. Trimming pared 6 bases from V and 4 bases from J, leaving 13 bases between. The CDR3 extends over 14 amino acids.